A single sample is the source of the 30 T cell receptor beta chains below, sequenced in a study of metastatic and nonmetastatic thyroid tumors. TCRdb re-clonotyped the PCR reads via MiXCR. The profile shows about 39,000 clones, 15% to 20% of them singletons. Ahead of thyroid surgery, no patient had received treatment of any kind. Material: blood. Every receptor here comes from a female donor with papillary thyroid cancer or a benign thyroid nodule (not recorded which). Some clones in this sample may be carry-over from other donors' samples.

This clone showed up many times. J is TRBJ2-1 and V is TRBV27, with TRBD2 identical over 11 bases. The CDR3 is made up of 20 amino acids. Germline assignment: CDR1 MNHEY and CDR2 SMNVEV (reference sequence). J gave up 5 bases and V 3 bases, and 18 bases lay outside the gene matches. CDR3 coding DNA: TGTGCCAGCAGTTTTGGTAGGGGACTAGCGGCCCGAGGGGGTAACAATGAGCAGTTCTTC. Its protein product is CASSFGRGLAARGGNNEQFF.

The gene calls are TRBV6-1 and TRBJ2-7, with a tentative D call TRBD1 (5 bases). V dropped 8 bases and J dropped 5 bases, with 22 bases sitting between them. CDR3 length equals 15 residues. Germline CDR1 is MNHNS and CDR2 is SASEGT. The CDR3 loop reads CASGAWRQWRDEQYF. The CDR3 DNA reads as TGTGCCAGCGGGGCGTGGCGCCAGTGGAGAGACGAGCAGTACTTC.

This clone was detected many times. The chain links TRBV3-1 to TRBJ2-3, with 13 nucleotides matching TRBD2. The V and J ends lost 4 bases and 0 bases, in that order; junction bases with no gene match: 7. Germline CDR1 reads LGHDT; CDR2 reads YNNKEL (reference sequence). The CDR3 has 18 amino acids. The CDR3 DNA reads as TGTGCCAGCAGCCCCGGGACTAGCGGGGAGTGGAGCACAGATACGCAGTATTTT. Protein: CASSPGTSGEWSTDTQYF.

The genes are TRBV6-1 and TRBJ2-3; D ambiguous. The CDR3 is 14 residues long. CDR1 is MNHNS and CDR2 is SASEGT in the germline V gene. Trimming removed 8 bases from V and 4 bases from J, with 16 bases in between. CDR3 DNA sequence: TGTGCCAGCCAGGCGTTAGGGATGTCAGATACGCAGTATTTT. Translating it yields CASQALGMSDTQYF.

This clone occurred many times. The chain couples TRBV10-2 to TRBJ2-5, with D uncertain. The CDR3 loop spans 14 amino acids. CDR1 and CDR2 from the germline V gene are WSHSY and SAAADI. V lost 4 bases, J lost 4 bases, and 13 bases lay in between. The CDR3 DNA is TGCGCCAGCAGTGGGAAGGTGACCATAGAGACCCAGTACTTC. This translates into CASSGKVTIETQYF.

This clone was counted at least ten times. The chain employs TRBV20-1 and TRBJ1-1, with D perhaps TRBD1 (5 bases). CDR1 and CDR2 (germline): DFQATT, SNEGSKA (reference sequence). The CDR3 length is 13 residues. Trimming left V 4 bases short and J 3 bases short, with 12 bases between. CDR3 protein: CSATQGYHTEAFF. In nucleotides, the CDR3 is TGCAGTGCTACCCAGGGTTACCACACTGAAGCTTTCTTT.

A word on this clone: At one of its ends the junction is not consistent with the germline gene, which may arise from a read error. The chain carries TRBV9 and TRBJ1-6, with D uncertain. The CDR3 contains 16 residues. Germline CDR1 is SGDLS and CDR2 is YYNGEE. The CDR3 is CASSVVGSSNNSPLHF. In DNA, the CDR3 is TGTGCCAGCAGCGTAGTCGGGTCCTCCAATAATTCACCCCTCCACTTT. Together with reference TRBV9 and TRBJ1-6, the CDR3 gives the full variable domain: DSGVTQTPKHLITATGQRVTLRCSPRSGDLSVYWYQQSLDQGLQFLIQYYNGEERAKGNILERFSAQQFPDLHSELNLSSLELGDSALYFCASSVVGSSNNSPLHFGNGTRLTVT.

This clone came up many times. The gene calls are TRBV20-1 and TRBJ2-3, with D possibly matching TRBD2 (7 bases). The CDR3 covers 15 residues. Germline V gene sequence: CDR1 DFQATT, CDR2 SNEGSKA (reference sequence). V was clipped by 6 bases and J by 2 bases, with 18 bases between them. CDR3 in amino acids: CSAGADSGYTDTQYF. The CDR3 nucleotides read TGCAGTGCGGGGGCGGATAGCGGGTACACAGATACGCAGTATTTT.

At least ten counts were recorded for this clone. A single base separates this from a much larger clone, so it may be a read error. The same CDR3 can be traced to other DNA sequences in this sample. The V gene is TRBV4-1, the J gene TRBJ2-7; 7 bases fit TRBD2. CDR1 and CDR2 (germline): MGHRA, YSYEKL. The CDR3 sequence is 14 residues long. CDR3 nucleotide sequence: TGCGCCAGCAGCCAGGGAGGGAGAGGGTACGAGCGGTACTTC. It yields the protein CASSQGGRGYERYF.

The CDR3 nucleotides are TGTGCCAGCTCTCGCTTGACAGGGAGGACAGATACGCAGTATTTT. Amino acids: CASSRLTGRTDTQYF. The chain has TRBV18 and TRBJ2-3; D perhaps matches TRBD1 (7 bases). With 6 bases removed from V and 3 bases from J, the gap between germline ends came to 16 bases. Germline V gives CDR1 KGHSH, CDR2 LQKENI. The CDR3 spans 15 residues.

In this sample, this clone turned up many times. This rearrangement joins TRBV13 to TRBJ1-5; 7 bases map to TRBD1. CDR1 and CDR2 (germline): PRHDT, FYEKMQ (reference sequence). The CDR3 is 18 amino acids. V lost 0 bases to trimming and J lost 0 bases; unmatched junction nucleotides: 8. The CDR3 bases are TGTGCCAGCAGCTTAGGCCCGACAGGGTCCTATAGCAATCAGCCCCAGCATTTT. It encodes CASSLGPTGSYSNQPQHF.

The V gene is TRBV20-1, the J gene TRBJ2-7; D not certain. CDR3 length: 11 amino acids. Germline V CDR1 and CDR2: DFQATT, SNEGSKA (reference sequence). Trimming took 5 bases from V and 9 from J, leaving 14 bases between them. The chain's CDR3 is CSADDQFVQYF. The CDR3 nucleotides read TGCAGTGCTGATGATCAGTTCGTGCAGTACTTC.

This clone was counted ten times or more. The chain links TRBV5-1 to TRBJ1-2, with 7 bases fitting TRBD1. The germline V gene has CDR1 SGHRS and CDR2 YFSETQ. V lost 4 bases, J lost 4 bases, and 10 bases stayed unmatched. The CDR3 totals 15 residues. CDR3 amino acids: CASSGGQPGGYGYTF. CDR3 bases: TGCGCCAGCAGCGGGGGACAGCCCGGAGGCTATGGCTACACCTTC.

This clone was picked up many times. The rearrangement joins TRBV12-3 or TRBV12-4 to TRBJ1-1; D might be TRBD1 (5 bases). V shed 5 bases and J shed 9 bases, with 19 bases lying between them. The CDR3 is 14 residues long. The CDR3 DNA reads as TGTGCCAGCAGTACCCCCCGGGACGCGGGCCAAGCTTTCTTT. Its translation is CASSTPRDAGQAFF.

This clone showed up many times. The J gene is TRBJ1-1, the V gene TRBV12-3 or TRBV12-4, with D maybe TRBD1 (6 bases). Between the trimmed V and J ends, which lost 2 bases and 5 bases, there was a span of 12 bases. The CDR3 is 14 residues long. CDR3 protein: CASSLRGGETEAFF. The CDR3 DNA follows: TGTGCCAGCAGTTTAAGGGGGGGGGAGACTGAAGCTTTCTTT.

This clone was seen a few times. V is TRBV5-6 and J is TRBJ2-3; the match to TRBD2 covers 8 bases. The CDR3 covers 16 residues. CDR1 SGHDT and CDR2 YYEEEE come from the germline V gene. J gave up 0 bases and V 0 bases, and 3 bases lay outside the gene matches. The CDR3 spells CASSLGAGASTDTQYF. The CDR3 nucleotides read TGTGCCAGCAGCTTGGGAGCGGGGGCTAGCACAGATACGCAGTATTTT.

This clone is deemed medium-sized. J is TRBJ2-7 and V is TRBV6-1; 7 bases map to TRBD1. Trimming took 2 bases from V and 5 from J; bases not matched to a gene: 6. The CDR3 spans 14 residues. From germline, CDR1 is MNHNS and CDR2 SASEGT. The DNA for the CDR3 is TGTGCCAGCAGTGAACCAGGGGGTATGGACGAGCAGTACTTC. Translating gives CASSEPGGMDEQYF.

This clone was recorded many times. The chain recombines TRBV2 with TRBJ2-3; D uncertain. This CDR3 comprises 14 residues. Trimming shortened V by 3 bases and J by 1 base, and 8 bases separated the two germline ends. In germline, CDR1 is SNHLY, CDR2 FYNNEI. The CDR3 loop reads CASSDQPGTDTQYF. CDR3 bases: TGTGCCAGCAGTGATCAACCAGGCACAGATACGCAGTATTTT.

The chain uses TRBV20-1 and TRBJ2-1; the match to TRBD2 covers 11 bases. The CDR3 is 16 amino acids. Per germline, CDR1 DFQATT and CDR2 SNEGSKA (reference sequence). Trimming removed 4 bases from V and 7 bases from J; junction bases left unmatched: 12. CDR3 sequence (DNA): TGCAGTGCTACCCCTGTGAGACTAGCGGGAAAGAATGAGCAGTTCTTC. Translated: CSATPVRLAGKNEQFF.

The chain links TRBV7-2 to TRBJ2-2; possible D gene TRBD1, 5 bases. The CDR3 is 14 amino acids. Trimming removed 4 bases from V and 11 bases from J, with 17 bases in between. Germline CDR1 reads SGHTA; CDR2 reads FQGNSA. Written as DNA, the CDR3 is TGTGCCAGCAGCTCGACAGTCCTCTCCGTTGAGCTGTTTTTT. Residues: CASSSTVLSVELFF.

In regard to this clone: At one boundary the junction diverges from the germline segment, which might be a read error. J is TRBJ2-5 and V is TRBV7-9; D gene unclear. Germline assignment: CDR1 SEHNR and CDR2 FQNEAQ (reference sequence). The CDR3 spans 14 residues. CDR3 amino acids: CASSPTQWAETHYF. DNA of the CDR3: TGTGCCAGCAGCCCCACACAGTGGGCTGAGACCCATTACTTC.

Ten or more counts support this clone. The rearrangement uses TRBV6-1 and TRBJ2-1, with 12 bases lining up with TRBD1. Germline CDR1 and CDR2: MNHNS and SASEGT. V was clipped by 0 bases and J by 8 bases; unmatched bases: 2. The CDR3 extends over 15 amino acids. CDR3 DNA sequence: TGTGCCAGCAGTGAAGCGGGACAGGGGGCCGATGAGCAGTTCTTC. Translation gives CASSEAGQGADEQFF.

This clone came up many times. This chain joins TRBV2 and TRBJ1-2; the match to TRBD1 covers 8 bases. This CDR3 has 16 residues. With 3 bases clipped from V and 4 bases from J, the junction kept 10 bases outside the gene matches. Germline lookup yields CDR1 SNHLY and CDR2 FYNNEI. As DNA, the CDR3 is TGTGCCAGCAGTGAGTTCGGTCAGGGGGCGCGCTATGGCTACACCTTC. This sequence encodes CASSEFGQGARYGYTF.

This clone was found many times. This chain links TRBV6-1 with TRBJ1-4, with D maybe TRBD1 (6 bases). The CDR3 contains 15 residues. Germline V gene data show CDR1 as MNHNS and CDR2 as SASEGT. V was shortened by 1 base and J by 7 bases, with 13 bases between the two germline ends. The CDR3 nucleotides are TGTGCCAGCAGTGAAGTGGCAGGGGAAGGTGAAAAACTGTTTTTT. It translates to CASSEVAGEGEKLFF.

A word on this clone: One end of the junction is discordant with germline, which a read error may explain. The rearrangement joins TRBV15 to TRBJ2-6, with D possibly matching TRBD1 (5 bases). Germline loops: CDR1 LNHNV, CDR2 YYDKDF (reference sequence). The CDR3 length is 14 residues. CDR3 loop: CATAVGSGANFLTF. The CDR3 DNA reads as TGTGCCACCGCAGTAGGCTCTGGGGCCAACTTCCTGACTTTC. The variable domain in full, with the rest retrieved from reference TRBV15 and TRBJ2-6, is DAMVIQNPRYQVTQFGKPVTLSCSQTLNHNVMYWYQQKSSQAPKLLFHYYDKDFNNEADTPDNFQSRRPNTSFCFLDIRSPGLGDTAMYLCATAVGSGANFLTFGAGSRLTVL.

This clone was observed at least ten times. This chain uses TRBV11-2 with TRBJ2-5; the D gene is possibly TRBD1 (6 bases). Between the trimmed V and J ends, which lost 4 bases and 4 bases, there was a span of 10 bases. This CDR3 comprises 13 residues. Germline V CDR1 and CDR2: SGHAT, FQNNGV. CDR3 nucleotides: TGTGCCAGCAGCTCCACCAGGGGAGAGACCCAGTACTTC. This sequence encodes CASSSTRGETQYF.

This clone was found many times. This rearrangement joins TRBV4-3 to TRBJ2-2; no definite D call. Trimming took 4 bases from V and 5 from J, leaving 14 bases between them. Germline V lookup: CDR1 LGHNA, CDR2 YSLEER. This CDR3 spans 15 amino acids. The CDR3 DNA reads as TGCGCCAGCAGCCCACGGATCGGCGAGACCGGGGAGCTGTTTTTT. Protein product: CASSPRIGETGELFF.

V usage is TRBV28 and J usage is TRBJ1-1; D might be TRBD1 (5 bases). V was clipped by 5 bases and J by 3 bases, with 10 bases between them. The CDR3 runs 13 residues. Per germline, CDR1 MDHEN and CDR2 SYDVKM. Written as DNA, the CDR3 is TGTGCCAGCAGTATTCTCAGGGACACTGAAGCTTTCTTT. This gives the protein CASSILRDTEAFF.

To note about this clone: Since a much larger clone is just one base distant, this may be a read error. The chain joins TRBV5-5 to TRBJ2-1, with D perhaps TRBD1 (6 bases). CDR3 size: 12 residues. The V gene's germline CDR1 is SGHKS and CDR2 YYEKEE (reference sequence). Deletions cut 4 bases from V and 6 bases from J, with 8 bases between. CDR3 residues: CASSGTFNEQFF. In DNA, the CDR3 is TGTGCCAGCAGCGGGACATTCAATGAGCAGTTCTTC.

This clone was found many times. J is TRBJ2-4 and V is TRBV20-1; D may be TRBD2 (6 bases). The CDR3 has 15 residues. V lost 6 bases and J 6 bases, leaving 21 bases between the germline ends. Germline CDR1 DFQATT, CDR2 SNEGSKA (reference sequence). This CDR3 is CSAPRDAGTPNIQYF. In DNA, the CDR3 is TGCAGTGCCCCTCGGGACGCCGGGACTCCAAACATTCAGTACTTC.